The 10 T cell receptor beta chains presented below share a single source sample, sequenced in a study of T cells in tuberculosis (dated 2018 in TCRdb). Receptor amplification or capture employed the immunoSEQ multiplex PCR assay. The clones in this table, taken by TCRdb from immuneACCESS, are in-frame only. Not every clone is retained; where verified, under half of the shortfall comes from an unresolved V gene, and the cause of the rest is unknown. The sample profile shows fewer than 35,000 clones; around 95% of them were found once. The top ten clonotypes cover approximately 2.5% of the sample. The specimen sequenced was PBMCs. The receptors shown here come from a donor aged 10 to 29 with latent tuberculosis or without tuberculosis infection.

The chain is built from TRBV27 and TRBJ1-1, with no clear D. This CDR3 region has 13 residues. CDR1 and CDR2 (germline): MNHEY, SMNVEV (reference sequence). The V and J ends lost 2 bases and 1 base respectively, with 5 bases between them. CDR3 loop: CASSLGTNTEAFF. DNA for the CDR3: TGTGCCAGCAGTTTAGGCACGAACACTGAAGCTTTCTTT.

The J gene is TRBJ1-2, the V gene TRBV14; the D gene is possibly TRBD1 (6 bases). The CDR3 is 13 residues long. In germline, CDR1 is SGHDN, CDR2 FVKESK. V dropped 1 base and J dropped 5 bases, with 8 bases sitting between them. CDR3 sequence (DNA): TGTGCCAGCAGCCAAGTCAGGGGATATGGCTACACCTTC. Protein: CASSQVRGYGYTF.

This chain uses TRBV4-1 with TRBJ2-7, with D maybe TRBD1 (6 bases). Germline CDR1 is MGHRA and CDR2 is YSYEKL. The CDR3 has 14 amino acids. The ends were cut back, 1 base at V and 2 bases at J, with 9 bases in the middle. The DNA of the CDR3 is TGCGCCAGCAGCCAAGTTGCAGGGGCCTACGAGCAGTACTTC. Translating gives CASSQVAGAYEQYF.

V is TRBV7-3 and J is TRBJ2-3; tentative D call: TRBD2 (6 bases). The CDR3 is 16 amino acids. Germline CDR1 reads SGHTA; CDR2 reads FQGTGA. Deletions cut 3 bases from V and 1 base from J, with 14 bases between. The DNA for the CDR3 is TGTGCCAGCAGCTTCTCTCGGGGGAGTGGCACAGATACGCAGTATTTT. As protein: CASSFSRGSGTDTQYF.

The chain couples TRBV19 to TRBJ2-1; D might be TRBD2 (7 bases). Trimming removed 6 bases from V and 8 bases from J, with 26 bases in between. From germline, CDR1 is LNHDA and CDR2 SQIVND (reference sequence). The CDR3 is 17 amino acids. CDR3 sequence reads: CASRSGVSGGRGDEQFF. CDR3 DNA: TGTGCCAGTAGAAGCGGGGTGTCGGGGGGCCGGGGCGATGAGCAGTTCTTC. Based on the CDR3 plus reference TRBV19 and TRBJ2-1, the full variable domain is DGGITQSPKYLFRKEGQNVTLSCEQNLNHDAMYWYRQDPGQGLRLIYYSQIVNDFQKGDIAEGYSVSREKKESFPLTVTSAQKNPTAFYLCASRSGVSGGRGDEQFFGPGTRLTVL.

The CDR3 DNA sequence: TGTGCCAGCAGCTTGGATGGAGATATCTATGGCTACACCTTC. It specifies CASSLDGDIYGYTF. The chain combines TRBV5-5 with TRBJ1-2; D ambiguous. Per the germline V gene, CDR1 is SGHKS and CDR2 is YYEKEE (reference sequence). Deletions cut 0 bases from V and 4 bases from J, with 10 bases between. There are 14 residues in the CDR3.

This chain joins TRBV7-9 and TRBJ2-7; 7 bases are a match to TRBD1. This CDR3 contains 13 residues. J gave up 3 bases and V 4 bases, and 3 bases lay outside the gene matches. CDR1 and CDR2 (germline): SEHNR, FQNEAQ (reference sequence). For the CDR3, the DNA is TGTGCCAGCAGCTCATGGACAGGCTACGAGCAGTACTTC. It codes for CASSSWTGYEQYF.

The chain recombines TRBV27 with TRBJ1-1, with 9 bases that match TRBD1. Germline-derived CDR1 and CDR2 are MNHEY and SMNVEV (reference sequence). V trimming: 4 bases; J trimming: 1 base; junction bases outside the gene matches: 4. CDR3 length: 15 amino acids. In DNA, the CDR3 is TGTGCCAGCAGTTGGGGACAGGGATCGAACACTGAAGCTTTCTTT. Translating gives CASSWGQGSNTEAFF.

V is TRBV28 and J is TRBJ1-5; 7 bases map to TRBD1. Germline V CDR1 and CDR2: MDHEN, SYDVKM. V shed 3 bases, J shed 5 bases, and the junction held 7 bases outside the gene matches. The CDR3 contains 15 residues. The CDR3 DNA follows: TGTGCCAGCAGTTTGAAGGGGGCTCTACATCAGCCCCAGCATTTT. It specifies CASSLKGALHQPQHF.

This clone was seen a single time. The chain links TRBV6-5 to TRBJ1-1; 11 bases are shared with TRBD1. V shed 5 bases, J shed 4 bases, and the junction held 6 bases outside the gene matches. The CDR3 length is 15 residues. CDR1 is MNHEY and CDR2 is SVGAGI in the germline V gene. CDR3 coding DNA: TGTGCCAGCAGTGGACAGGGGGCGGGAAGCACTGAAGCTTTCTTT. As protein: CASSGQGAGSTEAFF.